This is a list of T cell receptor beta chains from one sample in a study of blood T cell repertoires in COVID-19. Clones were sequenced by immunoSEQ multiplex PCR, and TCRdb holds only the in-frame ones, with some missing. Among 140,000 or so clones listed, around four fifths were seen once. Sample: PBMCs or T cells enriched from blood (not recorded which). These receptors were taken from a woman between 40 and 55 years old who had recovered from COVID-19. The CDR3 runs from the conserved cysteine through the conserved F or W. A D gene is named only where the DNA matches it firmly. For some rows the clone size is stated as once, few or many, or as a class when expanded; others skip it.

v_call	j_call	d_call	clone_size	cdr3_aa	cdr3_nt
TRBV14	TRBJ2-1	TRBD2	.	CASSQDIGTSDLGSYNEQFF	TGTGCCAGCAGCCAAGATATTGGGACTAGTGACCTGGGGTCCTACAATGAGCAGTTCTTC
TRBV3-1/TRBV3-2	TRBJ1-2	.	.	CASSQDSLYGYTF	TGTGCCAGCAGCCAAGATTCTCTTTATGGCTACACCTTC
TRBV7-9	TRBJ2-3	TRBD2	.	CASSVVAGADTQYF	TGTGCCAGCAGCGTCGTCGCGGGAGCAGATACGCAGTATTTT
TRBV7-9	TRBJ1-5	.	once	CASSLFEGGQPQHF	TGTGCCAGCAGCTTGTTTGAAGGGGGTCAGCCCCAGCATTTT
TRBV14	TRBJ2-1	.	.	CASSQAGAGPVFF	TGTGCCAGCAGCCAAGCCGGTGCAGGGCCGGTGTTCTTC
TRBV4-1	TRBJ1-2	.	.	CASSQIQYGYTF	TGCGCCAGCAGCCAAATCCAGTATGGCTACACCTTC
TRBV6-5	TRBJ1-3	.	.	CASSPGGNTIYF	TGTGCCAGCAGTCCGGGGGGAAACACCATATATTTT
TRBV7-6	TRBJ1-1	.	once	CASSLVPRPGDTEAFF	TGTGCTAGCAGCTTAGTTCCCAGGCCAGGGGACACTGAAGCTTTCTTT
TRBV12-2	TRBJ2-1	.	.	CASRLEGQDNEQFF	TGTGCAAGTCGCTTAGAGGGGCAGGACAATGAGCAGTTCTTC
TRBV5-1	TRBJ1-2	.	.	CASSLAGKFNYGYTF	TGCGCCAGCAGCTTGGCGGGAAAATTTAACTATGGCTACACCTTC
TRBV11-3	TRBJ2-1	TRBD2	.	CASKRLAAYNEQFF	TGTGCCAGCAAACGACTAGCGGCCTACAATGAGCAGTTCTTC
TRBV7-8	TRBJ2-7	.	.	CASSLTLAGTYEQYF	TGTGCCAGCAGCCTGACTCTGGCGGGGACCTACGAGCAGTACTTC
TRBV4-1	TRBJ2-2	.	.	CASSQARTGELFF	TGCGCCAGCAGCCAGGCTCGCACCGGGGAGCTGTTTTTT
TRBV9	TRBJ2-3	TRBD2	.	CASSSQIAGGGTDTQYF	TGTGCCAGCAGCTCTCAAATAGCGGGAGGTGGGACAGATACGCAGTATTTT
TRBV9	TRBJ2-7	TRBD1	.	CASSSGTEYEQYF	TGTGCCAGCAGCTCCGGGACAGAATACGAGCAGTACTTC
TRBV19	TRBJ2-1	TRBD2	.	CASSRAAGGSGEQFF	TGTGCCAGTAGTCGGGCAGCGGGGGGGTCTGGTGAGCAGTTCTTC
TRBV13	TRBJ2-1	TRBD2	.	CASSPTLATSYNEQFF	TGTGCCAGCTCCCCGACACTAGCGACATCCTACAATGAGCAGTTCTTC
TRBV6-5	TRBJ2-1	TRBD1	.	CASSPGTGSDEQFF	TGTGCCAGCAGTCCCGGGACAGGGAGCGATGAGCAGTTCTTC
TRBV19	TRBJ1-3	.	.	CASSTGWNTIYF	TGTGCCAGTAGTACAGGGTGGAACACCATATATTTT
TRBV18	TRBJ1-4	TRBD1	.	CASSPRQGSYEKLFF	TGTGCCAGCTCACCCAGACAGGGAAGTTACGAAAAACTGTTTTTT
TRBV29-1	TRBJ1-5	.	.	CSAGITNQPQHF	TGCAGCGCCGGGATCACCAATCAGCCCCAGCATTTT
TRBV23-1	TRBJ2-1	TRBD2	.	CASSQSPGTRYNEQFF	TGCGCCAGCAGTCAATCGCCCGGGACTAGATACAATGAGCAGTTCTTC
TRBV7-8	TRBJ2-7	TRBD2	.	CASSPPLAGPSSYEQYF	TGTGCCAGCAGCCCCCCACTAGCGGGACCTAGCTCCTACGAGCAGTACTTC
TRBV30	TRBJ1-6	TRBD1	once	CAWSPLGGHSPLHF	TGTGCCTGGAGTCCGTTAGGGGGCCACTCACCCCTCCACTTT
TRBV6-5	TRBJ2-2	.	.	CASSYQGGNTGELFF	TGTGCCAGCAGTTACCAAGGAGGGAACACCGGGGAGCTGTTTTTT
TRBV5-4	TRBJ1-5	.	.	CASSFSGSNQPQHF	TGTGCCAGCAGCTTTTCAGGTAGCAATCAGCCCCAGCATTTT
TRBV7-9	TRBJ2-1	TRBD2	.	CASSPSGGGPPLKQFF	TGTGCCAGCAGCCCCTCAGGCGGGGGGCCACCCCTGAAGCAGTTCTTC
TRBV3-1/TRBV3-2	TRBJ1-3	.	.	CASTRRGDSGNTIYF	TGTGCCAGCACCCGGCGGGGAGACTCTGGAAACACCATATATTTT
TRBV5-1	TRBJ2-2	TRBD2	.	CASSLLAGGELFF	TGCGCCAGCAGCTTGCTAGCGGGAGGGGAGCTGTTTTTT
TRBV11-3	TRBJ1-5	TRBD1	.	CASSSGQGNQPQHF	TGTGCCAGCAGCTCCGGACAGGGAAATCAGCCCCAGCATTTT
TRBV19	TRBJ2-7	.	.	CASSTRDIGPSYEQYF	TGTGCCAGTAGTACCCGGGACATTGGACCCTCCTACGAGCAGTACTTC
TRBV7-3	TRBJ2-1	TRBD2	.	CASSLNSGRAGEQFF	TGTGCCAGCAGCTTAAACAGCGGGAGGGCGGGTGAGCAGTTCTTC
TRBV3-1/TRBV3-2	TRBJ2-5	TRBD2	.	CASSTSGGEETQYF	TGTGCCAGCAGTACTAGCGGGGGGGAGGAGACCCAGTACTTC
TRBV30	TRBJ1-3	.	.	CAWRTGGNTIYF	TGTGCCTGGAGAACAGGGGGAAACACCATATATTTT
TRBV25-1	TRBJ2-7	.	.	CASSVESGSYEQYF	TGTGCCAGCAGTGTTGAGTCCGGCTCCTACGAGCAGTACTTC
TRBV27	TRBJ2-5	.	.	CASSSAKTSESRGETQYF	TGTGCCAGCAGTTCGGCAAAAACGAGCGAGTCTCGGGGGGAGACCCAGTACTTC
TRBV4-1	TRBJ1-6	TRBD1	.	CASSQGGTGRNSPLHF	TGCGCCAGCAGCCAAGGGGGGACAGGACGAAATTCACCCCTCCACTTT
TRBV19	TRBJ2-7	TRBD2	.	CASSMALAASSYEQYF	TGTGCCAGTAGTATGGCACTAGCGGCAAGCTCCTACGAGCAGTACTTC
TRBV12-3/TRBV12-4	TRBJ1-5	.	.	CASSLPSGPQHF	TGTGCCAGCAGTCTTCCTAGCGGGCCCCAGCATTTT
TRBV5-4	TRBJ1-1	.	.	CASSRGGNTEAFF	TGTGCCAGCAGTCGAGGGGGGAACACTGAAGCTTTCTTT
TRBV5-8	TRBJ2-3	TRBD1	.	CASSLGTGPRTDTQYF	TGTGCCAGCAGCTTGGGGACAGGTCCGCGCACAGATACGCAGTATTTT
TRBV10-3	TRBJ1-5	.	.	CATRRGGGGSNQPQHF	TGTGCCACCCGCCGTGGGGGGGGCGGGAGCAATCAGCCCCAGCATTTT
TRBV5-5	TRBJ2-7	TRBD2	.	CASSLKRGPYEQYF	TGTGCCAGCAGCTTAAAGCGGGGGCCTTACGAGCAGTACTTC
TRBV13	TRBJ1-1	.	.	CASSRTGERMNTEAFF	TGTGCCAGCAGCCGCACGGGGGAAAGGATGAACACTGAAGCTTTCTTT